The 16 T cell receptor beta chains below come from one sample, sequenced in a study of T cells in localized non-small cell lung cancer. Some clones are missing from TCRdb's copy, which holds only in-frame ones; the method was immunoSEQ multiplex PCR. The table shows tens of thousands of clones, with about 84% occurring only once. The material was PBMCs, obtained before any cancer treatment. The receptor source for this set is a woman between 35 and 70 years old with stage II squamous cell lung carcinoma.

The gene calls are TRBV29-1 and TRBJ2-3, with TRBD2 as a possible D gene (5 bases). The CDR3 extends over 13 amino acids. Germline lookup yields CDR1 SQVTM and CDR2 ANQGSEA. CDR3: CTYDRDIADTQYF. In DNA form, the CDR3 reads TGCACTTACGACCGGGATATCGCAGATACGCAGTATTTT.

This sequence joins TRBV4-3 and TRBJ1-2; D gene ambiguous. Trimming removed 3 bases at V and 2 bases at J, with 10 bases between. This CDR3 contains 14 residues. Looked up from germline, CDR1 is LGHNA and CDR2 is YSLEER. CDR3 protein: CASSHTDGNYGYTF. The CDR3 nucleotides read TGCGCCAGCAGCCACACGGACGGAAACTATGGCTACACCTTC.

There are a few counts of this clone. Other DNA variants within this sample encode the same CDR3. The chain joins TRBV28 to TRBJ2-3, with a weak D call TRBD1 (5 bases). V dropped 6 bases and J dropped 4 bases, with 14 bases sitting between them. CDR1 is MDHEN, CDR2 SYDVKM, per germline. The length of the CDR3 is 14 residues. The CDR3 spells CASSRDSFSDTQYF. In DNA, the CDR3 is TGTGCCAGCAGCAGAGACAGTTTTTCAGATACGCAGTATTTT. The complete variable domain, with remaining parts taken from reference TRBV28 and TRBJ2-3, reads DVKVTQSSRYLVKRTGEKVFLECVQDMDHENMFWYRQDPGLGLRLIYFSYDVKMKEKGDIPEGYSVSREKKERFSLILESASTNQTSMYLCASSRDSFSDTQYFGPGTRLTVL.

The chain carries TRBV19 and TRBJ2-2; no reliable D call. Trimming removed 6 bases from V and 9 bases from J, with 5 bases in between. CDR3 length: 10 residues. Germline loops: CDR1 LNHDA, CDR2 SQIVND (reference sequence). CDR3 DNA sequence: TGTGCCAGTAGGGACCGGGAGCTGTTTTTT. It translates to CASRDRELFF.

This clone was recorded once. The chain employs TRBV19 and TRBJ1-5; 7 positions match TRBD1. The length of the CDR3 is 15 residues. From germline, CDR1 is LNHDA and CDR2 SQIVND (reference sequence). Trimming at V came to 2 bases and at J to 3 bases, leaving 4 bases not matched to a gene. CDR3 coding DNA: TGTGCCAGTAGTATACAACAGGGGAACAATCAGCCCCAGCATTTT. It encodes CASSIQQGNNQPQHF.

This chain links TRBV7-9 with TRBJ2-7, with TRBD2 matching 12 bases. The CDR3 covers 18 residues. J gave up 1 base and V 1 base, and 8 bases lay outside the gene matches. CDR1 is SEHNR and CDR2 is FQNEAQ in the germline V gene (reference sequence). The CDR3 coding sequence is TGTGCCAGCAGCTTAGGGACTAGCGGGATCGGGGTATCCTACGAGCAGTACTTC. Its protein is CASSLGTSGIGVSYEQYF.

This chain uses TRBV7-8 with TRBJ1-3; D is unclear. The germline gives CDR1 SGHVS, CDR2 FQNEAQ. This CDR3 has 13 residues. The V end lost 0 bases, the J end lost 5 bases, and 5 bases lay between the germline ends. The CDR3 DNA reads TGTGCCAGCAGCTTAGCGTCGAGAAACACCATATATTTT. This encodes CASSLASRNTIYF.

V and J are TRBV10-3 and TRBJ1-6; D ambiguous. The CDR3 totals 14 residues. Germline V gene lookup returns CDR1 ENHRY and CDR2 SYGVKD. Trimming cost V 8 bases and J 9 bases, with 17 bases left between them. The chain's CDR3 is CAIGQATGSSPLHF. The CDR3 nucleotides read TGTGCCATCGGGCAGGCCACGGGGTCTTCACCCCTCCACTTT.

This clone was seen only a few times. The chain combines TRBV6-6 with TRBJ2-3; D is perhaps TRBD1 (5 bases). V lost 4 bases to trimming and J lost 0 bases, with 14 bases between them. Germline CDR1 and CDR2: MNHNY and SVGAGI (reference sequence). This CDR3 contains 16 residues. The chain's CDR3 is CASSSTTATSTDTQYF. In nucleotides, the CDR3 is TGTGCCAGCAGTTCTACGACAGCGACTAGCACAGATACGCAGTATTTT.

The CDR3 here is CSVEGQATDTQYF. The CDR3 DNA reads TGCAGCGTTGAAGGACAGGCCACAGATACGCAGTATTTT. This chain links TRBV29-1 with TRBJ2-3, with D possibly matching TRBD1 (6 bases). CDR1 is SQVTM, CDR2 ANQGSEA, per germline. This CDR3 region has 13 residues. V shed 1 base and J shed 2 bases, with 7 bases lying between them.

V is TRBV2 and J is TRBJ2-3, with 7 bases lining up with TRBD1. Germline loops: CDR1 SNHLY, CDR2 FYNNEI. With 6 bases clipped from V and 4 bases from J, the junction kept 7 bases outside the gene matches. The CDR3 is 14 residues long. The CDR3 DNA reads TGTGCCAGCAGCGCGGACAGGATTCCAGATACGCAGTATTTT. Translation gives CASSADRIPDTQYF.

V usage is TRBV7-9 and J usage is TRBJ1-1; D gene uncertain. This CDR3 has 14 residues. V gave up 1 base and J gave up 5 bases, with 11 bases separating them. CDR1 and CDR2 from the germline V gene are SEHNR and FQNEAQ (reference sequence). The CDR3 DNA follows: TGTGCCAGCAGCTTAGACAGAGTACTAACTGAAGCTTTCTTT. This codes for CASSLDRVLTEAFF.

J is TRBJ2-1 and V is TRBV9; D is ambiguous. The CDR3 spans 15 residues. The germline CDR1 and CDR2 sequences are SGDLS and YYNGEE. V gave up 7 bases and J gave up 2 bases, with 16 bases separating them. The CDR3 DNA sequence: TGTGCCAGCTCCCCCACACTGCATACCTACAATGAGCAGTTCTTC. Protein: CASSPTLHTYNEQFF. The full variable domain, rest sourced from reference TRBV9 and TRBJ2-1, is DSGVTQTPKHLITATGQRVTLRCSPRSGDLSVYWYQQSLDQGLQFLIQYYNGEERAKGNILERFSAQQFPDLHSELNLSSLELGDSALYFCASSPTLHTYNEQFFGPGTRLTVL.

The CDR3 reads CASSLGQGPQPQHF. The CDR3 coding sequence is TGTGCCAGCAGCTTAGGACAGGGTCCCCAACCCCAGCATTTT. The chain links TRBV7-2 to TRBJ1-5; 7 bases are a match to TRBD1. CDR3 length: 14 amino acids. V lost 1 base, J lost 10 bases, and 7 bases stayed unmatched. The germline V gene has CDR1 SGHTA and CDR2 FQGNSA. Full variable domain (missing parts from reference TRBV7-2 and TRBJ1-5): GAGVSQSPSNKVTEKGKDVELRCDPISGHTALYWYRQSLGQGLEFLIYFQGNSAPDKSGLPSDRFSAERTGGSVSTLTIQRTQQEDSAVYLCASSLGQGPQPQHFGDGTRLSIL.

V gene TRBV11-3 combines with J gene TRBJ2-5, with 13 bases fitting TRBD2. The germline V gene has CDR1 SGHNT and CDR2 YENEEA. Germline trimming cut 3 bases from V and 4 bases from J; bases unmatched to any gene: 11. The CDR3 has 18 residues. The CDR3 DNA is TGTGCCAGCAGCTTCGGGACTAGCGGGGAGGGGTCCCTAGAGACCCAGTACTTC. Residues: CASSFGTSGEGSLETQYF.

The table lists this clone with a count of one. This chain connects TRBV12-5 to TRBJ2-7, with 8 bases lining up with TRBD2. Germline CDR1 reads LGHNT; CDR2 reads FRNRAP. The CDR3 has 15 amino acids. The J segment lost 2 bases and the V segment lost 6 bases, leaving 9 bases of the junction unmatched. The CDR3 sequence is CASGSGRGHPYEQYF. CDR3 DNA: TGTGCTAGTGGCAGCGGGAGAGGGCACCCCTACGAGCAGTACTTC.